This TCR beta chain appears in the sequencing data of a study of blood T cell repertoires in COVID-19. Study information: Specimens from acute and convalescent COVID-19 originated in the United States, Italy and Spain. T cells, B-cell-depleted T cells, or PBMCs provided the cDNA or gDNA that served as material.

Germline lookup yields CDR1 SGHTA and CDR2 FQGNSA. This CDR3 contains 15 residues. Germline trimming cut 2 bases from V and 3 bases from J; bases unmatched to any gene: 7. This table comes from immunoSEQ multiplex PCR, and its TCRdb copy is limited to in-frame clones, with some not included. Among some 150,000 clones listed, 70% to 85% were seen once. Sequencing input: peripheral blood. The TCR comes from a woman aged 50 to 60 with acute or convalescent COVID-19. This chain connects TRBV7-2 to TRBJ2-7; 7 bases align to TRBD2. The chain's CDR3 is CASSLKAAGDYEQYF. The CDR3, as DNA: TGTGCCAGCAGCTTAAAGGCGGCGGGGGACTACGAGCAGTACTTC.